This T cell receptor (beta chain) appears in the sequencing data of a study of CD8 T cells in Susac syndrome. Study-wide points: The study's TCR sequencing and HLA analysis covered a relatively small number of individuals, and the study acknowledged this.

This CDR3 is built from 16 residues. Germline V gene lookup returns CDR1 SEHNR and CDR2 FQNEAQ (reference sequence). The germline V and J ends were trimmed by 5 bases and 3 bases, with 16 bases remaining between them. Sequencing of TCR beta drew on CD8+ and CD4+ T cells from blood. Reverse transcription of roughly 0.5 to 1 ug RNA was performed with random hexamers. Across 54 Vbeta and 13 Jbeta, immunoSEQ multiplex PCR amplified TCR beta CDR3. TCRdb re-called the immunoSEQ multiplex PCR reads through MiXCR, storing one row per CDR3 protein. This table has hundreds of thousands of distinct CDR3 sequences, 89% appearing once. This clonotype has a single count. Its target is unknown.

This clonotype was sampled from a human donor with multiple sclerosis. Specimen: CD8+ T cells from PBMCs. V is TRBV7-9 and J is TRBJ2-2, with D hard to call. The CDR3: CASSSGRIEDTGELFF. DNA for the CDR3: TGTGCCAGCAGCAGTGGTCGAATTGAGGACACCGGGGAGCTGTTTTTT.